The 5 T cell receptor beta chains below were found in one sample sequenced in a study of T cell changes during pregnancy in multiple sclerosis. The repertoire was sequenced with immunoSEQ multiplex PCR; TCRdb's copy has only in-frame clones and lacks some. Counted here are tens of thousands of clones, around 80% occurring once; the ten biggest clones make up 0.64%. This specimen consisted of CD4+ T cells from peripheral blood mononuclear cells, obtained before pregnancy. Receptors were obtained from a female donor with multiple sclerosis, enrolled in a pregnancy study.

V usage is TRBV11-2 and J usage is TRBJ2-1, with no clear D. Trimming left V 1 base short and J 1 base short, with 5 bases between. Per the germline V gene, CDR1 is SGHAT and CDR2 is FQNNGV. CDR3 length equals 14 residues. This chain's CDR3 is CASSLVVSYNEQFF. CDR3 coding DNA: TGTGCCAGCAGCTTAGTAGTTTCCTACAATGAGCAGTTCTTC.

The chain recombines TRBV30 with TRBJ1-2; 7 positions agree with TRBD1. The CDR3 covers 13 residues. Trimming removed 3 bases from V and 4 bases from J; junction bases left unmatched: 5. Germline CDR1 is GTSNPN and CDR2 is SVGIG (reference sequence). CDR3: CAWRRDRPYGYTF. The DNA of the CDR3 is TGTGCCTGGAGGAGGGACAGACCCTATGGCTACACCTTC. Looking up the rest from reference TRBV30 and TRBJ1-2 gives the full variable domain: SQTIHQWPATLVQPVGSPLSLECTVEGTSNPNLYWYRQAAGRGLQLLFYSVGIGQISSEVPQNLSASRPQDRQFILSSKKLLLSDSGFYLCAWRRDRPYGYTFGSGTRLTVV.

This chain joins TRBV7-3 and TRBJ2-1; 9 bases are a match to TRBD2. From germline, CDR1 is SGHTA and CDR2 FQGTGA. This CDR3 comprises 14 residues. The J segment lost 8 bases and the V segment lost 0 bases, leaving 2 bases of the junction unmatched. CDR3 bases: TGTGCCAGCAGCTTAACGCGGGGGGGACATGAGCAGTTCTTC. It is translated as CASSLTRGGHEQFF.

This clone appeared a few times. J is TRBJ1-6 and V is TRBV9, with D possibly being TRBD1 (6 bases). Germline CDR1 is SGDLS and CDR2 is YYNGEE. The CDR3 runs to 15 residues. V lost 0 bases to trimming and J lost 10 bases, with 14 bases between them. CDR3 DNA: TGTGCCAGCAGCGTAGAGGGGCAGGGGAGATCACCCCTCCACTTT. Translated, it gives CASSVEGQGRSPLHF.

The V and J genes are TRBV10-1 and TRBJ1-1, with a possible D match to TRBD1 (5 bases). The V gene's germline CDR1 is WNHNN and CDR2 SYGVQD (reference sequence). The V end lost 7 bases, the J end lost 8 bases, and 11 bases lay between the germline ends. This CDR3 is built from 11 residues. Here the CDR3 DNA reads TGCGCCAGCACAGGGTACGGCGAAGCTTTCTTT. Translation gives CASTGYGEAFF.